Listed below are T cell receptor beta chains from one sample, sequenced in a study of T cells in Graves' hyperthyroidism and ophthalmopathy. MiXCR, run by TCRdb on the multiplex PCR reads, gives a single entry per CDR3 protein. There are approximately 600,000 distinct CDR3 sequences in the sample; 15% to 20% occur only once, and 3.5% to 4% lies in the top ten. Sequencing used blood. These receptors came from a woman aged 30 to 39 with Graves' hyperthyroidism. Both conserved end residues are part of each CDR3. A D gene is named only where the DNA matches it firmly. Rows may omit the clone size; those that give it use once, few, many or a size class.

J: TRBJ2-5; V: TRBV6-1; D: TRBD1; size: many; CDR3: CASSEQGEETQYF; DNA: TGTGCCAGCAGTGAGCAGGGGGAAGAGACCCAGTACTTC
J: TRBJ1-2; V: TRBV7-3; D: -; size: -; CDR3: CASSLDRQSYGYTF; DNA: TGTGCCAGCAGCTTAGACAGACAGTCGTATGGCTACACCTTC
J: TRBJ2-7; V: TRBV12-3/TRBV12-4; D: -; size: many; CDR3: CASSFRTGAVYEQYF; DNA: TGTGCCAGCAGTTTTCGGACGGGAGCAGTCTACGAGCAGTACTTC
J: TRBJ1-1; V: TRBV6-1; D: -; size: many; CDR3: CASKTSGNTEAFF; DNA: TGTGCCAGCAAGACCAGCGGAAACACTGAAGCTTTCTTT
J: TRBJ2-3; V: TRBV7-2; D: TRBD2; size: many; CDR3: CASSEEGTRTYTQYF; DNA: TGTGCCAGCAGCGAAGAAGGGACTAGGACTTATACGCAGTATTTT
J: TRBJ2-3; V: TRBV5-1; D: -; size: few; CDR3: CASSLDDRVTDTQYF; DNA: TGCGCCAGCAGCTTGGATGACAGAGTCACAGATACGCAGTATTTT
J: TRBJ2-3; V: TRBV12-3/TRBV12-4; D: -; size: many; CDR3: CASSLSNTDTQYF; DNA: TGTGCCAGCAGTTTGAGCAACACAGATACGCAGTATTTT
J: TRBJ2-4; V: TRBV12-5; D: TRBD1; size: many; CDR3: CASGLTGTGSSIQYF; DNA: TGTGCTAGTGGTTTAACCGGGACAGGTAGTAGCATTCAGTACTTC
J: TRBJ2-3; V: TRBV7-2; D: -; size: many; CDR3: CASSLGAERYTQYF; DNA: TGTGCCAGCAGCTTAGGGGCGGAGAGGTATACGCAGTATTTT
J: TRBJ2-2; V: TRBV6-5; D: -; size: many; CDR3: CASSYSLRTGELFF; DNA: TGTGCCAGCAGTTACAGCCTGAGGACCGGGGAGCTGTTTTTT
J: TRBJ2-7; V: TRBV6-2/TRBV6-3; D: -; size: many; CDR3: CASTKGGLSYEQYF; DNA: TGTGCCAGCACTAAAGGGGGACTCTCCTACGAGCAGTACTTC
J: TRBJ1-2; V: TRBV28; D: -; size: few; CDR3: CASSLKGGGYGYTF; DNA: TGTGCCAGCAGCCTAAAGGGGGGGGGCTATGGCTACACCTTC
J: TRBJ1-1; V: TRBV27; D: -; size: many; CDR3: CASSLQSGYLNTEAFF; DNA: TGTGCCAGCAGTTTACAGTCAGGCTATTTGAACACTGAAGCTTTCTTT
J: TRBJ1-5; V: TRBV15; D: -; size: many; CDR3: CATSRDRPGYDQPQHF; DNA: TGTGCCACCAGCAGAGATCGGCCAGGGTACGATCAGCCCCAGCATTTT
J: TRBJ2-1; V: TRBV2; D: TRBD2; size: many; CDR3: CASSDRSHGLAGYNEQFF; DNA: TGTGCCAGCAGCGACCGTAGTCATGGGCTAGCGGGCTACAATGAGCAGTTCTTC
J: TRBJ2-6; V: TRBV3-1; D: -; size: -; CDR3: CASREKSSGANVLTF; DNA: TGTGCCAGCAGAGAGAAAAGCTCTGGGGCCAACGTCCTGACTTTC
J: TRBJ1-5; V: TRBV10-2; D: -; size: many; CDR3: CASSSGPWENQPQHF; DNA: TGCGCCAGCAGTTCAGGGCCGTGGGAGAATCAGCCCCAGCATTTT
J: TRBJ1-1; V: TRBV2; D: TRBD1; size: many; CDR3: CASSPGQGREAFF; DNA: TGTGCCAGCAGCCCGGGACAGGGCCGGGAAGCTTTCTTT
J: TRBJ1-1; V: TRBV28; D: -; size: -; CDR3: CASISPGGPNTEAFF; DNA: TGTGCCAGCATCTCTCCGGGGGGGCCGAACACTGAAGCTTTCTTT
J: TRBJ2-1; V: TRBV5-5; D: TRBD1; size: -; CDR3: CASSSPGTGGAEQFF; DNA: TGTGCCAGCAGCTCCCCCGGGACAGGAGGCGCTGAGCAGTTCTTC
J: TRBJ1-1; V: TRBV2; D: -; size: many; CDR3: CASRRGRALATEAFF; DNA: TGTGCCAGCAGGAGGGGTCGGGCGTTAGCAACTGAAGCTTTCTTT
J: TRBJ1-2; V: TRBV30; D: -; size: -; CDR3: CAWRITGRRYGYTF; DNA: TGTGCCTGGCGAATAACGGGACGCCGCTATGGCTACACCTTC
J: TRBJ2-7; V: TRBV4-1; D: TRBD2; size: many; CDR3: CASSQLAGVIHEQYF; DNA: TGCGCCAGCAGCCAACTAGCGGGAGTAATCCACGAGCAGTACTTC
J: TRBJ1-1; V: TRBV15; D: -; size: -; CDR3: CATSRDSGRTEAFF; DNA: TGTGCCACCAGCAGGGACTCAGGGCGAACTGAAGCTTTCTTT
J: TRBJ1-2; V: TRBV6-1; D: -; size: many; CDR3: CASSEVGRAGYGYTF; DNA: TGTGCCAGCAGTGAAGTGGGCAGGGCGGGCTATGGCTACACCTTC
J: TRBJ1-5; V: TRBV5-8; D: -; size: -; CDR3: CASSSNPYSTNQPQHF; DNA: TGTGCCAGCAGCTCAAATCCTTACAGCACGAATCAGCCCCAGCATTTT
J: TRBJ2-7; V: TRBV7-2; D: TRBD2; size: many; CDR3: CASSLVEAGREALLYEQYF; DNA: TGTGCCAGCAGCTTAGTTGAAGCGGGGCGGGAGGCCCTCTTATACGAGCAGTACTTC
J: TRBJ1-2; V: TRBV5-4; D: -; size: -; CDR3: CASSLDSYYGYTF; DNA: TGTGCCAGCAGCTTGGACAGCTACTATGGCTACACCTTC
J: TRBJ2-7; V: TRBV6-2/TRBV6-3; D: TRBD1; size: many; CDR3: CASTGTGGDEQYF; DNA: TGTGCCAGCACTGGGACAGGGGGCGACGAGCAGTACTTC
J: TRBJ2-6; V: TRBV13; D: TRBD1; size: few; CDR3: CASSSAQGLESGANVLTF; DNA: TGTGCCAGCAGCTCTGCACAGGGGCTCGAATCTGGGGCCAACGTCCTGACTTTC
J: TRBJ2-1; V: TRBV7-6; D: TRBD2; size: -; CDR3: CASSSPGREIRNEQFF; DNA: TGTGCCAGCAGCTCCCCCGGGCGGGAGATTCGCAATGAGCAGTTCTTC
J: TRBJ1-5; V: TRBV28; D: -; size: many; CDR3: CASGDGYSNQPQHF; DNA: TGTGCCAGCGGAGACGGGTATAGCAATCAGCCCCAGCATTTT
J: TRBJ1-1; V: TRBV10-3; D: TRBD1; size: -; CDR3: CAISAQGETEAFF; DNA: TGTGCCATCAGCGCACAGGGGGAGACTGAAGCTTTCTTT
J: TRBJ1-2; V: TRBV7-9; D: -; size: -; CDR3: CASSFTGGVNYGYTF; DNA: TGTGCCAGCAGCTTCACAGGTGGGGTAAACTATGGCTACACCTTC
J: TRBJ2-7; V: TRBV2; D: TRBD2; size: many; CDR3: CASRAGTSGMDEQYF; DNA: TGTGCCAGCAGAGCCGGGACTAGCGGGATGGACGAGCAGTACTTC
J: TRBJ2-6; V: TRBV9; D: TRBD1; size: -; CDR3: CASSETGVGIGANVLTF; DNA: TGTGCCAGCAGCGAGACAGGGGTGGGTATTGGGGCCAACGTCCTGACTTTC